This entry lists 21 T cell receptor beta chains sequenced from one sample in a study of cytomegalovirus exposure and HLA in healthy donors. PCR employed 60 Vbeta and 13 Jbeta primers. Sequenced by immunoSEQ multiplex PCR; TCRdb stores in-frame clones only, minus some. The repertoire holds around 200,000 clones, just over 75% seen once, with around 3.5% in the top ten. Sequenced: PBMCs. The receptors were sampled from a woman aged 60-70 years in good health and CMV-seropositive.

This clone has a handful of counts. The chain joins TRBV5-8 to TRBJ2-4, with unresolved D. The CDR3 runs 13 residues. Germline V lookup: CDR1 SGHTS, CDR2 YDEGEE. The V end lost 4 bases, the J end lost 7 bases, and 12 bases lay between the germline ends. Here the CDR3 DNA reads TGTGCCAGCAGCCGACCCCTAGTGAACATTCAGTACTTC. This sequence encodes CASSRPLVNIQYF.

This rearrangement joins TRBV7-8 to TRBJ1-3; tentative D call: TRBD1 (6 bases). Per the germline V gene, CDR1 is SGHVS and CDR2 is FQNEAQ. This CDR3 has 15 amino acids. Trimming removed 0 bases from V and 6 bases from J, with 12 bases in between. In DNA, the CDR3 is TGTGCCAGCAGCTTAGCCCCATGGACAGCAAACACCATATATTTT. Its translation is CASSLAPWTANTIYF.

The chain recombines TRBV27 with TRBJ2-2; TRBD1 matches at 10 bases. Germline V gene lookup returns CDR1 MNHEY and CDR2 SMNVEV (reference sequence). Trimming took 5 bases from V and 2 from J; bases not matched to a gene: 14. The CDR3 spans 19 residues. The CDR3 bases are TGTGCCAGCAGTCCGCGATTCGGGACAGGGGTTTCTAACACCGGGGAGCTGTTTTTT. Residues: CASSPRFGTGVSNTGELFF.

The chain is built from TRBV25-1 and TRBJ2-3; D is possibly TRBD2 (6 bases). The CDR3 spans 13 residues. The V gene lost 8 bases and the J gene lost 0 bases, with 9 bases spanning the gap. CDR1 MGHDK and CDR2 SYGVNS come from the germline V gene. CDR3 loop: CASVAVSTDTQYF. DNA of the CDR3: TGTGCCAGCGTAGCGGTTAGCACAGATACGCAGTATTTT.

This clone was seen just once. The V gene is TRBV7-2, the J gene TRBJ2-1, with TRBD2 identical over 12 bases. After removal of 3 bases from V and 9 bases from J, the junction contained 6 bases not matched to a gene. The germline CDR1 and CDR2 sequences are SGHTA and FQGNSA. CDR3 length: 15 amino acids. The CDR3 coding sequence is TGTGCCAGCAGCTTTAGACTAGCGGGGGCCGGTGAGCAGTTCTTC. It codes for CASSFRLAGAGEQFF.

J is TRBJ2-2 and V is TRBV5-1, with 9 nucleotides matching TRBD1. This CDR3 region has 15 residues. V lost 0 bases and J lost 3; bases outside the gene matches: 0. Germline lookup yields CDR1 SGHRS and CDR2 YFSETQ. CDR3 loop: CASSLGTGDTGELFF. In DNA, the CDR3 is TGCGCCAGCAGCTTGGGGACAGGGGACACCGGGGAGCTGTTTTTT.

This clone was found once. The gene calls are TRBV29-1 and TRBJ2-1, with 13 bases matching TRBD2. Per germline, CDR1 SQVTM and CDR2 ANQGSEA. The length of the CDR3 is 14 residues. V shed 5 bases, J shed 7 bases, and the junction held 5 bases outside the gene matches. As DNA, the CDR3 is TGCAGCGTTAAGACTAGCGGGGGGTTGAATGAGCAGTTCTTC. Amino acid sequence: CSVKTSGGLNEQFF.

This chain joins TRBV28 and TRBJ1-2, with a possible D match to TRBD1 (6 bases). The germline gives CDR1 MDHEN, CDR2 SYDVKM. V shed 4 bases and J shed 9 bases, with 18 bases lying between them. This CDR3 is 14 amino acids long. CDR3 loop: CASSSPTGRSSYTF. The CDR3 region has the DNA TGTGCCAGCAGTTCCCCGACAGGCCGTTCAAGCTACACCTTC.

The chain is built from TRBV19 and TRBJ2-1, with 10 bases fitting TRBD2. The junction had 9 bases not matched to a gene; V was cut back by 3 bases and J by 7 bases. The CDR3 sequence is 16 residues long. Per the germline V gene, CDR1 is LNHDA and CDR2 is SQIVND (reference sequence). CDR3 sequence reads: CASSMSLAGVGNEQFF. The CDR3 DNA reads as TGTGCCAGTAGTATGTCCCTAGCGGGAGTCGGGAATGAGCAGTTCTTC.

The rearrangement joins TRBV9 to TRBJ2-2; tentative D call: TRBD2 (6 bases). This CDR3 is built from 16 residues. The ends were cut back, 4 bases at V and 5 bases at J, with 18 bases in the middle. Germline lookup yields CDR1 SGDLS and CDR2 YYNGEE. The CDR3, as DNA: TGTGCCAGCAGCCCCCCCGGGGCGGAGGGGACCGGGGAGCTGTTTTTT. Amino acids: CASSPPGAEGTGELFF.

On this clone: Other DNA sequences from this sample encode an identical CDR3 as well. This chain links TRBV5-1 with TRBJ1-2; maybe TRBD1 (5 bases). Germline V CDR1 and CDR2: SGHRS, YFSETQ. Between the trimmed V and J ends, which lost 0 bases and 2 bases, there was a span of 5 bases. This CDR3 contains 13 residues. CDR3 sequence reads: CASSLGQNYGYTF. As DNA, the CDR3 is TGCGCCAGCAGCTTGGGACAGAACTATGGCTACACCTTC.

CDR3 in DNA: TGTGCCAGCAGCCCTCGGGGGCCCCCCGGGGACAGTCAGTACTTC. This gives the protein CASSPRGPPGDSQYF. The chain uses TRBV7-2 and TRBJ2-4; possible D gene TRBD1, 7 bases. Trimming removed 5 bases at V and 12 bases at J, with 23 bases between. The germline CDR1 and CDR2 sequences are SGHTA and FQGNSA. The CDR3 spans 15 residues.

The rearrangement links TRBV28 to TRBJ2-2; tentative D call: TRBD1 (6 bases). CDR3 length: 14 amino acids. The V gene's germline CDR1 is MDHEN and CDR2 SYDVKM. Trimming removed 3 bases at V and 6 bases at J, with 11 bases between. CDR3 coding DNA: TGTGCCAGCAGTTTTATCAAGGGGGCCGGGGAGCTGTTTTTT. Translation gives CASSFIKGAGELFF.

The chain uses TRBV15 and TRBJ2-3; 8 nucleotides align to TRBD2. The V gene end was trimmed by 5 bases and the J gene end by 1 base; junction bases not matched to a gene: 11. This CDR3 spans 17 amino acids. The germline gives CDR1 LNHNV, CDR2 YYDKDF (reference sequence). As DNA, the CDR3 is TGTGCCACCAGCGATCAACGGGCGGGAGGACGCACAGATACGCAGTATTTT. It specifies CATSDQRAGGRTDTQYF.

This chain connects TRBV30 to TRBJ2-5; TRBD1 agrees at 8 bases. The V and J ends lost 0 bases and 5 bases, in that order; junction bases with no gene match: 2. The CDR3 has 13 amino acids. CDR1 and CDR2 (germline): GTSNPN, SVGIG (reference sequence). The CDR3 spells CAWSVQGAETQYF. The CDR3 nucleotides read TGTGCCTGGAGTGTCCAGGGGGCCGAGACCCAGTACTTC.

The rearrangement links TRBV18 to TRBJ1-4; TRBD1 matches 8 bases. The CDR3 covers 15 residues. The germline V gene has CDR1 KGHSH and CDR2 LQKENI. Trimming took 2 bases from V and 8 from J; bases not matched to a gene: 7. The CDR3, as DNA: TGTGCCAGCTCACCAACGGGACAGGAAGGGGAAAAACTGTTTTTT. This translates into CASSPTGQEGEKLFF.

This chain connects TRBV11-2 to TRBJ1-1, with D perhaps TRBD1 (5 bases). The V end was cut by 5 bases, the J end by 1 base, with 14 bases between. The germline CDR1 and CDR2 sequences are SGHAT and FQNNGV. This CDR3 is built from 15 residues. The CDR3 is CASSPLKGQNTEAFF. The CDR3 DNA sequence: TGTGCCAGCAGCCCACTCAAAGGACAGAACACTGAAGCTTTCTTT. The full variable domain, completed using reference TRBV11-2 and TRBJ1-1, is EAGVAQSPRYKIIEKRQSVAFWCNPISGHATLYWYQQILGQGPKLLIQFQNNGVVDDSQLPKDRFSAERLKGVDSTLKIQPAKLEDSAVYLCASSPLKGQNTEAFFGQGTRLTVV.

This chain joins TRBV7-6 and TRBJ1-3, with a possible D match to TRBD1 (6 bases). The length of the CDR3 is 17 residues. V was pared by 4 bases and J by 2 bases, with 18 bases between. CDR1 and CDR2 from the germline V gene are SGHVS and FNYEAQ. The CDR3 is CASSWSGGQGTGNTIYF. CDR3 in DNA: TGTGCCAGCAGCTGGAGCGGGGGCCAGGGAACTGGAAACACCATATATTTT.

The V and J genes are TRBV2 and TRBJ1-5, with D perhaps TRBD1 (6 bases). The CDR3 covers 13 residues. V lost 7 bases, J lost 6 bases, and 13 bases lay in between. The germline V gene encodes CDR1 SNHLY and CDR2 FYNNEI. CDR3 in amino acids: CASTEGGIQPQHF. CDR3 DNA: TGTGCCAGCACGGAGGGGGGGATTCAGCCCCAGCATTTT.

This clone has more than one count but fewer than ten. CDR3 coding DNA: TGTGCCAGCAGCCGGCCGGCGGGCTCCTACGAGCAGTACTTC. This gives the protein CASSRPAGSYEQYF. The chain has TRBV6-6 and TRBJ2-7, with D possibly being TRBD2 (5 bases). The CDR3 runs to 14 residues. Trimming took off 6 bases at V and 0 bases at J, with 12 bases between the two ends. Germline CDR1 and CDR2: MNHNY and SVGAGI (reference sequence).

The rearrangement uses TRBV5-1 and TRBJ2-7; TRBD1 matches 8 bases. The CDR3 contains 13 residues. The germline gives CDR1 SGHRS, CDR2 YFSETQ. Trimming cost V 4 bases and J 3 bases; bases outside gene matches: 3. This CDR3 is CASSITGGYEQYF. The CDR3 nucleotides are TGCGCCAGCAGCATAACAGGGGGCTACGAGCAGTACTTC.